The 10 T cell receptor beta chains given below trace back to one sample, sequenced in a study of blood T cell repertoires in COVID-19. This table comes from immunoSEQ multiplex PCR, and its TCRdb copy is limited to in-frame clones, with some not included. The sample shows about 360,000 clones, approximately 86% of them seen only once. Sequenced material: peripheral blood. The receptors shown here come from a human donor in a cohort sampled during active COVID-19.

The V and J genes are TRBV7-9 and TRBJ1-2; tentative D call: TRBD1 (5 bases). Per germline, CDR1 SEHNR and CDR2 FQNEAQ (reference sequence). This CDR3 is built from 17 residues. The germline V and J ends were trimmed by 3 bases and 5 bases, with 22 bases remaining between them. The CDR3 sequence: CASSFPQLTGHQYGYTF. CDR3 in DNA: TGTGCCAGCAGCTTCCCCCAGTTAACAGGACACCAATATGGCTACACCTTC.

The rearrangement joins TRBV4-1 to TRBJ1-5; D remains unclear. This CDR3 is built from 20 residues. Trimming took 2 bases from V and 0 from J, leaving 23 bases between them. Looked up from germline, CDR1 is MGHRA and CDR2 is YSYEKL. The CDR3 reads CASSQLAVPSPTYSNQPQHF. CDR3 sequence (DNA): TGCGCCAGCAGCCAATTAGCAGTACCCTCCCCAACTTATAGCAATCAGCCCCAGCATTTT.

The CDR3 DNA reads as TGCGCCAGCAGCTTGCTAGCGGGGGTTTCTGCGGGGGAGCAGTACTTC. This gives the protein CASSLLAGVSAGEQYF. The chain joins TRBV5-1 to TRBJ2-7, with TRBD2 matching over 10 bases. The CDR3 runs to 16 residues. Germline V gene sequence: CDR1 SGHRS, CDR2 YFSETQ. V shed 1 base, J shed 7 bases, and the junction held 11 bases outside the gene matches. Full variable domain (missing parts from reference TRBV5-1 and TRBJ2-7): KAGVTQTPRYLIKTRGQQVTLSCSPISGHRSVSWYQQTPGQGLQFLFEYFSETQRNKGNFPGRFSGRQFSNSRSEMNVSTLELGDSALYLCASSLLAGVSAGEQYFGPGTRLTVT.

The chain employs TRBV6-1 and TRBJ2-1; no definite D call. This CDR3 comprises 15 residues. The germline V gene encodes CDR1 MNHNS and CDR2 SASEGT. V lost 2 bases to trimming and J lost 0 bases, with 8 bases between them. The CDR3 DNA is TGTGCCAGCAGTGAATTGGCAACCTCCTACAATGAGCAGTTCTTC. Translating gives CASSELATSYNEQFF.

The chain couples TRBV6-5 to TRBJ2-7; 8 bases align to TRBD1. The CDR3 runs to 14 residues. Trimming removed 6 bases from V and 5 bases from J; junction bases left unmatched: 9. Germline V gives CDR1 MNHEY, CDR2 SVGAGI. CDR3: CASSTGGRQNEQYF. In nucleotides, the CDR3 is TGTGCCAGCAGCACAGGGGGACGTCAGAACGAGCAGTACTTC.

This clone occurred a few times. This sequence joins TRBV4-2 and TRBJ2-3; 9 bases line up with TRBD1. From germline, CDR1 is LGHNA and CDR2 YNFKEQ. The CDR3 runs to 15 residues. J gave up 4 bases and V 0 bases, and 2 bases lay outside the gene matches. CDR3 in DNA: TGTGCCAGCAGCCAAGACGGACAGGGGTCAGATACGCAGTATTTT. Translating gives CASSQDGQGSDTQYF.

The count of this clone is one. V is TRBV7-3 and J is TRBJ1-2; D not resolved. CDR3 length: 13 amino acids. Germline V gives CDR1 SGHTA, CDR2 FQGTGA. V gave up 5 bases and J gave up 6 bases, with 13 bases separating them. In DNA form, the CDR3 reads TGTGCCAGCAGCCTGACCCGCGGGCATGGCTACACCTTC. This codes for CASSLTRGHGYTF. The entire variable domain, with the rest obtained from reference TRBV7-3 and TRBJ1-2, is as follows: GAGVSQTPSNKVTEKGKYVELRCDPISGHTALYWYRQSLGQGPEFLIYFQGTGAADDSGLPNDRFFAVRPEGSVSTLKIQRTERGDSAVYLCASSLTRGHGYTFGSGTRLTVV.

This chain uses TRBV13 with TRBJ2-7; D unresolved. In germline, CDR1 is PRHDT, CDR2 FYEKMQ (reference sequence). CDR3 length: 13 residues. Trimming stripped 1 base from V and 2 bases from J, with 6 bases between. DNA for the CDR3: TGTGCCAGCAGCTTAGTCTCGGCCTACGAGCAGTACTTC. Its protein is CASSLVSAYEQYF.

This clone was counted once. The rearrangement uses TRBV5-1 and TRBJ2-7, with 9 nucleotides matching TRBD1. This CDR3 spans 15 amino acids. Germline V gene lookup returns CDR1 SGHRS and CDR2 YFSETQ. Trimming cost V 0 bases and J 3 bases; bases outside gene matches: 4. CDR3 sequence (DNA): TGCGCCAGCAGCTTGGTCGGGACAGGGCACTACGAGCAGTACTTC. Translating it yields CASSLVGTGHYEQYF.

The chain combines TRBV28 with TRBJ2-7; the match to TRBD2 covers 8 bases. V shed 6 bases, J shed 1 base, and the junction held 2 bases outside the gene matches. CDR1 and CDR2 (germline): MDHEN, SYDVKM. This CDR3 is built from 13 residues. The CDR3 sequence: CASRGGRSYEQYF. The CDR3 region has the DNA TGTGCCAGCAGGGGCGGGAGGTCCTACGAGCAGTACTTC.